This TCR beta chain was obtained from a study of circulating and synovial CD4+ cells in juvenile arthritis. Libraries were prepared by immunoSEQ multiplex PCR; TCRdb keeps only in-frame clonotypes and omits some of them. Found here are 3,200 or so clones, roughly 84% of them singletons; the top ten hold around 4.4%. This CDR3 contains 13 residues. J was trimmed by 4 bases and V by 5 bases; bases with no gene match: 5. CDR1 is SGHTA, CDR2 FQGNSA, per germline. The material sequenced was CD4+ T cells from synovial fluid. This chain uses TRBV7-2 with TRBJ2-7; 7 nucleotides line up with TRBD1. This receptor was identified in a human donor with juvenile idiopathic arthritis. This chain's CDR3 is CASSQTRGYEQYF. CDR3 DNA sequence: TGTGCCAGCAGCCAAACCAGGGGGTACGAGCAGTACTTC.